This T cell receptor beta chain was sequenced for a study of T cell repertoires in cytomegalovirus infection. Study background: Public TCR beta signature analysis indicated the presence of both CMV infection and matching HLA type.

The CDR3 spans 18 residues. The germline gives CDR1 LNHDA, CDR2 SQIVND (reference sequence). Unmatched junction bases numbered 20, after V lost 11 bases and J lost 2 bases. TCRdb redid the calling of the reads with MiXCR, one entry per CDR3 protein. The sample lists about half a million distinct CDR3 sequences; 30% to 35% were seen once. The table lists this clonotype with many counts. The antigen is undetermined. The TCR was taken from a human donor in good health (CMV status not recorded). Some clones in this sample may be carry-over from other donors' samples. The chain combines TRBV19 with TRBJ2-5; TRBD1 matches at 10 bases. The input for sequencing was cultured PBMCs, taken from culture after CMV antigen stimulation. CDR3 sequence: CAVARTGGSGGPQETQYF. CDR3 nucleotide sequence: TGTGCCGTGGCCCGGACAGGGGGTTCGGGAGGACCTCAAGAGACCCAGTACTTC.